This TCR beta chain comes out of a study of cytomegalovirus exposure and HLA in healthy donors. PCR employed 60 Vbeta and 13 Jbeta primers. TCRdb's table, derived via immunoSEQ multiplex PCR, lists solely in-frame clones and lacks some. The data show 100,000 to 150,000 clones, around 82% seen once. The CDR3 sequence is 18 residues long. The germline V gene encodes CDR1 SGHDT and CDR2 YYEEEE. V lost 0 bases, J lost 5 bases, and 8 bases stayed unmatched. V and J are TRBV5-6 and TRBJ2-3; 14 nucleotides line up with TRBD2. The receptor comes from a boy younger than 18 in good health and CMV-seronegative. The specimen was PBMCs. The CDR3 reads CASSLGLAGGLYGDTQYF. DNA for the CDR3: TGTGCCAGCAGCTTGGGACTAGCGGGGGGGCTGTATGGAGATACGCAGTATTTT.